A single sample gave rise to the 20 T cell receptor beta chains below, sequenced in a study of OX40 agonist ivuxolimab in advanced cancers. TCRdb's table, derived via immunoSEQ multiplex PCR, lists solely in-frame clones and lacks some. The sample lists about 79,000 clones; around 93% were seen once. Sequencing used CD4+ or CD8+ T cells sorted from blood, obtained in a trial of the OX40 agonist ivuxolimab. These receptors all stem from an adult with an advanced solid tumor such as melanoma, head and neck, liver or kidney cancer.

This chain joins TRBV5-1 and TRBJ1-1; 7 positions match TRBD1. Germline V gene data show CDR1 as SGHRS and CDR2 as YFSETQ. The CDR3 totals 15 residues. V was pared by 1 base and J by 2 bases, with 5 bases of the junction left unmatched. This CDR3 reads CASSLSGTVNTEAFF. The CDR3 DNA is TGCGCCAGCAGCTTGTCCGGGACAGTCAACACTGAAGCTTTCTTT.

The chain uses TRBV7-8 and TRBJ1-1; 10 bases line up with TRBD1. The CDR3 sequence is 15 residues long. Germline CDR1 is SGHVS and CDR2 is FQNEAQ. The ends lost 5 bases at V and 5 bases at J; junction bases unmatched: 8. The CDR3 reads CASSPRTGGVTEAFF. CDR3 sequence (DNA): TGTGCCAGCAGCCCGAGGACAGGGGGAGTGACTGAAGCTTTCTTT. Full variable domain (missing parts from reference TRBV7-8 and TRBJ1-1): GAGVSQSPRYKVAKRGQDVALRCDPISGHVSLFWYQQALGQGPEFLTYFQNEAQLDKSGLPSDRFFAERPEGSVSTLKIQRTQQEDSAVYLCASSPRTGGVTEAFFGQGTRLTVV.

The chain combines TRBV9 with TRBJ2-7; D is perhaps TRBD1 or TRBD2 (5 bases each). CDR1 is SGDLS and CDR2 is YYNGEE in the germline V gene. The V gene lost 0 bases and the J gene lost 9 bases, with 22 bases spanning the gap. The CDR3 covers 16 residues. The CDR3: CASSVAPQGADGGQYF. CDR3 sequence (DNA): TGTGCCAGCAGCGTAGCCCCTCAGGGAGCCGATGGAGGGCAGTACTTC.

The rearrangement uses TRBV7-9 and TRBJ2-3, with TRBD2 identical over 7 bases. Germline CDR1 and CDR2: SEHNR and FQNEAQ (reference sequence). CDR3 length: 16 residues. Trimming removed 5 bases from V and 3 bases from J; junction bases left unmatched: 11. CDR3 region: CASSPPAGEVTDTQYF. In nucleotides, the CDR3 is TGTGCCAGCAGCCCCCCCGCGGGGGAGGTGACAGATACGCAGTATTTT.

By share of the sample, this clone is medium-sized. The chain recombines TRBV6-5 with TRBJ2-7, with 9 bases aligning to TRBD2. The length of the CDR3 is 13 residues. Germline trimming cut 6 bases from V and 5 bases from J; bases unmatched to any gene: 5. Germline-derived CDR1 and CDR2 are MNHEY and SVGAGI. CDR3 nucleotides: TGTGCCAGCAGCCTCGGGACTAGCCACGAGCAGTACTTC. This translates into CASSLGTSHEQYF.

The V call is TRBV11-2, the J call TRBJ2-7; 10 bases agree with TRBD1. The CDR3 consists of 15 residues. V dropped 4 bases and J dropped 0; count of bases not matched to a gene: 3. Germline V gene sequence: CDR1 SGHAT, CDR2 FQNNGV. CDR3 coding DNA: TGTGCCAGCAGCTCCAGGGACAGGGGCTCCTACGAGCAGTACTTC. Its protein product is CASSSRDRGSYEQYF.

In DNA form, the CDR3 reads TGTGCCAGCAGTTACGGGACAGGGGGGTCCGGGGAGCTGTTTTTT. As protein: CASSYGTGGSGELFF. The V call is TRBV6-5, the J call TRBJ2-2; the match to TRBD1 covers 11 bases. CDR3 length: 15 amino acids. Germline CDR1 reads MNHEY; CDR2 reads SVGAGI. With 2 bases clipped from V and 6 bases from J, the junction kept 2 bases outside the gene matches.

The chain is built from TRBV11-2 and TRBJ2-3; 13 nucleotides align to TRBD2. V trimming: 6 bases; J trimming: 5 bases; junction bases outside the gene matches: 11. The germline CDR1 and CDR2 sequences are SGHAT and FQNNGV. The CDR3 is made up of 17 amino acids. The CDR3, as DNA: TGTGCCAGCAGGCTCACTAGCGGGGGGGTCGCGGGAGATACGCAGTATTTT. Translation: CASRLTSGGVAGDTQYF.

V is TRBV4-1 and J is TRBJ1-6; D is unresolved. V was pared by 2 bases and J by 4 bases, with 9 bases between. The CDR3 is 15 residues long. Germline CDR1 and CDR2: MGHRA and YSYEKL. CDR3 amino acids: CASSQSDVYNSPLHF. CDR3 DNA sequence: TGCGCCAGCAGCCAATCGGACGTGTATAATTCACCCCTCCACTTT.

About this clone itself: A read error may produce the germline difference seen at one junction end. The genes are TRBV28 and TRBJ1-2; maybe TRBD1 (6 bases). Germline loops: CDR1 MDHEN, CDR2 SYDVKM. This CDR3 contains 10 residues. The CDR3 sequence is CASRGGGPVF. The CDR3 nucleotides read TGTGCCAGCCGTGGGGGGGGGCCCGTCTTC.

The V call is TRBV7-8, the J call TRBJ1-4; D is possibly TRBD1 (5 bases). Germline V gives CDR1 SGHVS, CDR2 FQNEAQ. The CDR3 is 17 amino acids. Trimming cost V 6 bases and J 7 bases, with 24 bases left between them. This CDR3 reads CASSSPGRKMEGEKLFF. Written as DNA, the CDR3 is TGTGCCAGCAGTTCTCCGGGACGGAAAATGGAAGGTGAAAAACTGTTTTTT.

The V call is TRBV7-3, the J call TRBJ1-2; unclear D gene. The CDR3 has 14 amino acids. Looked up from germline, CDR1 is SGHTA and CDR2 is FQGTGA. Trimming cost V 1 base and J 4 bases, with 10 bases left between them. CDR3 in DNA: TGTGCCAGCAGCTTAAGCTCAGAGAGCTATGGCTACACCTTC. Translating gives CASSLSSESYGYTF.

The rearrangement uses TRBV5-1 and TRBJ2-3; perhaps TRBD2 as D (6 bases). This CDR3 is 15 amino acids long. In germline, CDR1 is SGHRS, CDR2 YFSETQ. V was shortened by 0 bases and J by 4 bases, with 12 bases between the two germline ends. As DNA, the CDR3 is TGCGCCAGCAGCTTGGCCGGGGGTAGCGCAGATACGCAGTATTTT. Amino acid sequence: CASSLAGGSADTQYF.

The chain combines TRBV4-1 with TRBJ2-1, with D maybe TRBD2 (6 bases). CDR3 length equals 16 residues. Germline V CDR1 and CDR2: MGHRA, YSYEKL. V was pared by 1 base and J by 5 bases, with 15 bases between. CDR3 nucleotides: TGCGCCAGCAGCCAAGTTCCGGGACTGAACGACAATGAGCAGTTCTTC. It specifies CASSQVPGLNDNEQFF.

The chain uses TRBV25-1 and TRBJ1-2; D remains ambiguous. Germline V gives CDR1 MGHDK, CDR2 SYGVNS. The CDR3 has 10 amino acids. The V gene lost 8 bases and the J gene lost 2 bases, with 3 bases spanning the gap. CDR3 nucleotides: TGTGCCAGCGGAAACTATGGCTACACCTTC. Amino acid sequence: CASGNYGYTF.

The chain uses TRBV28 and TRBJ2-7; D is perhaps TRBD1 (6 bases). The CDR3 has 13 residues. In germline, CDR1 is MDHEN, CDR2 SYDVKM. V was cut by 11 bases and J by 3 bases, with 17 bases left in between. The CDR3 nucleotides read TGTGCCGCCCGGGGCAGGGGTTTCTACGAGCAGTACTTC. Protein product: CAARGRGFYEQYF.

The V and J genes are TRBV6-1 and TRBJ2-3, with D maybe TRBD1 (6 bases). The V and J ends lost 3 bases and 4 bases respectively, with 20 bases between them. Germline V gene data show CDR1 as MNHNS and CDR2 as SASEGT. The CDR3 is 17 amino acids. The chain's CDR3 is CASSDRTGTLSPDTQYF. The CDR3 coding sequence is TGTGCCAGCAGTGACCGAACAGGGACCCTCTCCCCAGATACGCAGTATTTT.

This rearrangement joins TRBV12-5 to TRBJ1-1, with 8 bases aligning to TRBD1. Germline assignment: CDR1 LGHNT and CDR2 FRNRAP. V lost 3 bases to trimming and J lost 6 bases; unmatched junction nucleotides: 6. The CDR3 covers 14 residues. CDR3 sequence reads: CASGLAQGGAEAFF. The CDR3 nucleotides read TGTGCTAGTGGTTTAGCACAGGGGGGGGCTGAAGCTTTCTTT.

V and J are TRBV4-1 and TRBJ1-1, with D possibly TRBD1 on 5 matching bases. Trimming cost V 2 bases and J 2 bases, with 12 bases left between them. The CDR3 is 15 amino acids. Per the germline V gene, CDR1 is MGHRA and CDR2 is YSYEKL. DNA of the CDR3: TGCGCCAGCAGCCAACACAGGAGTATAAACACTGAAGCTTTCTTT. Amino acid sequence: CASSQHRSINTEAFF.

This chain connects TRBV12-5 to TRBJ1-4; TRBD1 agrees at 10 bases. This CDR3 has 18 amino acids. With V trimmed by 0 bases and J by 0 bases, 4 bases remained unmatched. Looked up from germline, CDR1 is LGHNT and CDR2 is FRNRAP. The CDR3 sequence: CASGLVLGQGATNEKLFF. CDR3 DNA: TGTGCTAGTGGTTTGGTACTCGGACAGGGGGCAACTAATGAAAAACTGTTTTTT.